Listed below are T cell receptor beta chains from one sample, sequenced in a study of identical twins. TCRdb called the 5' RACE reads again in MiXCR, with one record for every CDR3 protein. The top ten clones hold around 3% of a sample with 450,000 or so distinct CDR3 sequences, 24% of them seen once. Another study also made use of these data, one on T cells expressing NK-cell markers.

The sample comprised CD4+ T cells sorted from blood. The receptors shown here come from a young woman in good health. Both conserved end residues are part of each CDR3. Each record gives: clone size, D gene, CDR3 length, V gene, J gene, CDR3 DNA, CDR3 protein. The D gene is left open where the match is weak. Only some rows state a clone size, as once, few, many or a class for expanded clones.

many	-	11	TRBV12-3/TRBV12-4	TRBJ1-1	TGTGCCAGCAGACGGACGGCGAAAGCTTTCTTT	CASRRTAKAFF
-	-	15	TRBV7-9	TRBJ1-1	TGTGCCAGCAGCGTAGGCCGGGACAAGAACACTGAAGCTTTCTTT	CASSVGRDKNTEAFF
-	-	14	TRBV24-1	TRBJ2-1	TGTGCCACCAGTGATATGAAACTGGGAAAGGGGCAGTTCTTC	CATSDMKLGKGQFF
few	-	13	TRBV29-1	TRBJ2-7	TGCAGCGTTGCAGGCGGGGTTTTTTACGAGCAGTACTTC	CSVAGGVFYEQYF
few	-	11	TRBV5-1	TRBJ1-4	TGCGCCAGCAGCTTGGAGGGAAAACTGTTTTTT	CASSLEGKLFF
-	-	14	TRBV12-3/TRBV12-4	TRBJ1-1	TGTGCCAGCAGTTGGACCTGGGGTCACACTGAAGCTTTCTTT	CASSWTWGHTEAFF
-	TRBD2	15	TRBV7-2	TRBJ2-3	TGTGCCAGCAGCCGGGTTCTAGCGGGGGGGCACGGGCAGTATTTT	CASSRVLAGGHGQYF
few	TRBD1	15	TRBV29-1	TRBJ1-1	TGCAGCGCACGCCACCCCGGGACAGGGAACACTGAAGCTTTCTTT	CSARHPGTGNTEAFF
few	TRBD1	15	TRBV7-2	TRBJ1-4	TGTGCCAGCAGCCCCCAGGGGGGAGCTAATGAAAAACTGTTTTTT	CASSPQGGANEKLFF
once	TRBD2	16	TRBV5-5	TRBJ2-7	TGTGCCAGCAGCCCCCGGACTAGCGGGACCATCTACGAGCAGTACTTC	CASSPRTSGTIYEQYF
-	-	11	TRBV20-1	TRBJ1-1	TGCAGTGCGAAGTTAGGGAATGAAGCTTTCTTT	CSAKLGNEAFF
few	-	15	TRBV7-2	TRBJ2-7	TGTGCCAGCAGCTTATCCGGGGTGGTTATATACGAGCAGTACTTC	CASSLSGVVIYEQYF
few	-	15	TRBV5-1	TRBJ2-5	TGCGCCAGCAGCCATATCCCTAGCGAACAAGAGACCCAGTACTTC	CASSHIPSEQETQYF
few	-	15	TRBV10-3	TRBJ2-3	TGTGCCATCACTGCCCGCGGGGGGACAGGAGATACGCAGTATTTT	CAITARGGTGDTQYF
-	-	13	TRBV2	TRBJ2-5	TGTGCCAGCAGTGAGGCAGGGAAAGAGACCCAGTACTTC	CASSEAGKETQYF
-	-	14	TRBV6-5	TRBJ2-5	TGTGCCAGCAGTTACGTGGGGGGCAGGGAGACCCAGTACTTC	CASSYVGGRETQYF
-	-	14	TRBV20-1	TRBJ2-5	TGCAGTGCTAGAGATGGTCTAGGGTTGGGGACCCAGTACTTC	CSARDGLGLGTQYF
-	-	15	TRBV5-1	TRBJ1-4	TGCGCCAGCAGCTTGGGTGGAGGGTCTGGCGAAAAACTGTTTTTT	CASSLGGGSGEKLFF
-	-	14	TRBV3-1	TRBJ2-5	TGTGCCAGCAGCCATCGCAGGGACCAAGAGACCCAGTACTTC	CASSHRRDQETQYF
few	TRBD2	15	TRBV5-6	TRBJ2-1	TGTGCCAGCAGCAAACTAGCGGGGTCCTACAATGAGCAGTTCTTC	CASSKLAGSYNEQFF